Listed here are 27 T cell receptor beta chains from one sample, sequenced in a study of T cells in Graves' hyperthyroidism and ophthalmopathy. Using RNA transcripts as the source, TCR beta CDR3 regions were amplified. First-round RT-PCR targeting the TCR CDR3 was performed with the HTBI primer set. TCRdb fed the multiplex PCR reads into MiXCR, producing one record per CDR3 protein. The sample comprises around 430,000 distinct CDR3 sequences, approximately 15% of which are singletons, and over 25% rests with the top ten. Sequences were obtained from blood. These receptors all come from a woman aged 30 to 39 with Graves' hyperthyroidism.

The chain recombines TRBV20-1 with TRBJ1-4, with 8 bases aligning to TRBD1. V was pared by 2 bases and J by 7 bases, with 15 bases of the junction left unmatched. CDR1 and CDR2 (germline): DFQATT, SNEGSKA (reference sequence). The CDR3 runs 17 residues. CDR3 bases: TGCAGTGCTAGACCTCGAAACAGGGGGGCGCCGAGTGAAAAACTGTTTTTT. Residues: CSARPRNRGAPSEKLFF.

The J gene is TRBJ2-3, the V gene TRBV14; TRBD1 aligns across 8 bases. The CDR3 is made up of 15 amino acids. Germline V gives CDR1 SGHDN, CDR2 FVKESK. The J segment lost 2 bases and the V segment lost 5 bases, leaving 6 bases of the junction unmatched. For the CDR3, the DNA is TGTGCCAGCAGCACCCGACAGGGGATCACAGATACGCAGTATTTT. Protein sequence: CASSTRQGITDTQYF.

The rearrangement links TRBV27 to TRBJ1-2; maybe TRBD1 (5 bases). V shed 3 bases and J shed 7 bases, with 18 bases lying between them. Per germline, CDR1 MNHEY and CDR2 SMNVEV (reference sequence). There are 15 residues in the CDR3. CDR3 in DNA: TGTGCCAGCAGTTTGGCGGGGACGGACTTTTTTGGCTACACCTTC. Its translation is CASSLAGTDFFGYTF.

This clonotype was seen ten or more times. The V gene is TRBV6-6, the J gene TRBJ2-3, with D possibly being TRBD2 (6 bases). Trimming took off 2 bases at V and 6 bases at J, with 12 bases between the two ends. The CDR3 sequence is 14 residues long. CDR1 MNHNY and CDR2 SVGAGI come from the germline V gene (reference sequence). CDR3 DNA sequence: TGTGCCAGCAGTTACAGAGCGGGTCCGGATACGCAGTATTTT. It is translated as CASSYRAGPDTQYF.

This clonotype has at least ten counts. J is TRBJ1-5 and V is TRBV6-1; possible D gene TRBD1, 6 bases. The CDR3 covers 15 residues. Germline CDR1 reads MNHNS; CDR2 reads SASEGT. With 4 bases removed from V and 6 bases from J, the gap between germline ends came to 16 bases. The CDR3 DNA is TGTGCCAGCAGTGTACAGGGTGGTCGGCTTCAGCCCCAGCATTTT. This encodes CASSVQGGRLQPQHF.

This clonotype was counted ten times or more. The chain uses TRBV20-1 and TRBJ1-1, with unresolved D. The CDR3 is made up of 15 amino acids. Germline V lookup: CDR1 DFQATT, CDR2 SNEGSKA (reference sequence). The V and J ends lost 0 bases and 0 bases respectively, with 11 bases between them. The CDR3 nucleotides read TGCAGTGCTAGAGATCAGATACTGCTGAACACTGAAGCTTTCTTT. This sequence encodes CSARDQILLNTEAFF.

In this sample, this clonotype turned up many times. V gene TRBV18 combines with J gene TRBJ2-1; 8 positions agree with TRBD2. Germline V CDR1 and CDR2: KGHSH, LQKENI. The V and J ends lost 0 bases and 7 bases, in that order; junction bases with no gene match: 2. CDR3 length: 14 residues. The CDR3 DNA follows: TGTGCCAGCTCACCACCTAGCGGGGTGAATGAGCAGTTCTTC. Translated: CASSPPSGVNEQFF.

This clonotype has more than one count but fewer than ten. The chain employs TRBV20-1 and TRBJ2-7, with 9 bases identical to TRBD2. The germline gives CDR1 DFQATT, CDR2 SNEGSKA (reference sequence). This CDR3 is built from 14 residues. J lost 6 bases, V lost 2 bases, and 8 bases had no gene match. This CDR3 is CSARRLAESGEQYF. In DNA, the CDR3 is TGCAGTGCTAGAAGACTAGCGGAGAGTGGCGAGCAGTACTTC.

Only a few counts were recorded for this clonotype. The J gene is TRBJ2-1, the V gene TRBV27; 12 positions match TRBD2. J was trimmed by 4 bases and V by 5 bases; bases with no gene match: 6. Germline loops: CDR1 MNHEY, CDR2 SMNVEV (reference sequence). This CDR3 is built from 16 residues. The CDR3 spells CASSQLGTSGYNEQFF. The CDR3 DNA follows: TGTGCCAGCAGTCAACTTGGGACTAGCGGGTACAATGAGCAGTTCTTC.

This clonotype has just a few counts. The chain carries TRBV9 and TRBJ1-1; possible D gene TRBD1, 6 bases. CDR1 is SGDLS, CDR2 YYNGEE, per germline. Trimming cost V 0 bases and J 2 bases, with 8 bases left between them. This CDR3 contains 14 residues. CDR3 sequence (DNA): TGTGCCAGCAGCGTAGAGGGGGGAAACACTGAAGCTTTCTTT. Translated, it gives CASSVEGGNTEAFF.

This clonotype has just a few counts. The chain joins TRBV27 to TRBJ2-7; the D gene is possibly TRBD1 (5 bases). V lost 4 bases to trimming and J lost 0 bases, with 13 bases between them. The CDR3 contains 15 residues. Germline CDR1 and CDR2: MNHEY and SMNVEV (reference sequence). CDR3 amino acids: CASSSATESSYEQYF. In nucleotides, the CDR3 is TGTGCCAGCAGTTCCGCGACAGAGAGCTCCTACGAGCAGTACTTC.

The CDR3, as DNA: TGTGCCAGCAGTTATTTTGGGGGCGCTTCGGATGGCTACACCTTC. Translation gives CASSYFGGASDGYTF. This sequence joins TRBV6-1 and TRBJ1-2; TRBD1 is a possible D gene (6 bases). Deletions cut 5 bases from V and 6 bases from J, with 19 bases between. The V gene's germline CDR1 is MNHNS and CDR2 SASEGT. The length of the CDR3 is 15 residues.

The V gene is TRBV5-6, the J gene TRBJ1-5; the D gene is possibly TRBD1 (5 bases). This CDR3 contains 15 residues. Germline V gene sequence: CDR1 SGHDT, CDR2 YYEEEE. V gave up 5 bases and J gave up 0 bases, with 12 bases separating them. In DNA, the CDR3 is TGTGCCAGCAGTGCGCGGGGGTATAGCAATCAGCCCCAGCATTTT. It is translated as CASSARGYSNQPQHF.

This clonotype was seen at least ten times. The rearrangement links TRBV12-5 to TRBJ2-2; 11 bases fit TRBD1. The CDR3 consists of 17 residues. V trimming: 5 bases; J trimming: 7 bases; junction bases outside the gene matches: 12. Looked up from germline, CDR1 is LGHNT and CDR2 is FRNRAP. CDR3 loop: CASGKRTGGALDGELFF. DNA of the CDR3: TGTGCTAGTGGTAAACGGACAGGGGGCGCCTTGGACGGGGAGCTGTTTTTT.

This clonotype was seen more than once but under ten times. The chain employs TRBV20-1 and TRBJ1-2; TRBD1 aligns across 11 bases. V was pared by 3 bases and J by 4 bases, with 16 bases of the junction left unmatched. The germline CDR1 and CDR2 sequences are DFQATT and SNEGSKA (reference sequence). CDR3 length: 18 residues. The CDR3 nucleotides are TGCAGTGCTAGGGACCCTGGACAGGGGGCCCCTATGACCTATGGCTACACCTTC. Translating it yields CSARDPGQGAPMTYGYTF.

This clonotype was picked up many times. The V and J genes are TRBV7-2 and TRBJ2-7; unclear D gene. Germline CDR1 SGHTA, CDR2 FQGNSA. The CDR3 totals 14 residues. Trimming removed 1 base from V and 2 bases from J, with 9 bases in between. CDR3 nucleotides: TGTGCCAGCAGCTTAGTGGGGTTCGCCTACGAGCAGTACTTC. Translation: CASSLVGFAYEQYF. The full variable domain, its missing parts supplied by reference TRBV7-2 and TRBJ2-7, is GAGVSQSPSNKVTEKGKDVELRCDPISGHTALYWYRQSLGQGLEFLIYFQGNSAPDKSGLPSDRFSAERTGGSVSTLTIQRTQQEDSAVYLCASSLVGFAYEQYFGPGTRLTVT.

This clonotype was recorded many times. The V call is TRBV3-1, the J call TRBJ2-5; unclear D gene. This CDR3 region has 13 residues. In germline, CDR1 is LGHDT, CDR2 YNNKEL (reference sequence). V was shortened by 1 base and J by 5 bases, with 8 bases between the two germline ends. This CDR3 is CASSQVEWETQYF. CDR3 bases: TGTGCCAGCAGCCAAGTGGAGTGGGAGACCCAGTACTTC.

In this sample, this clonotype turned up a few times. The chain links TRBV10-3 to TRBJ2-4; D remains unclear. CDR3 length: 15 residues. Looked up from germline, CDR1 is ENHRY and CDR2 is SYGVKD. The V and J ends lost 0 bases and 6 bases respectively, with 12 bases between them. CDR3 amino acids: CAISESKGVGNIQYF. The CDR3 DNA follows: TGTGCCATCAGTGAGTCGAAGGGTGTGGGAAACATTCAGTACTTC.

This clonotype was seen ten or more times. The V gene is TRBV27, the J gene TRBJ2-7; 9 nucleotides agree with TRBD1. The germline CDR1 and CDR2 sequences are MNHEY and SMNVEV (reference sequence). The length of the CDR3 is 14 residues. The ends lost 6 bases at V and 1 base at J; junction bases unmatched: 4. The CDR3 loop is CASRRGTGSYEQYF. Here the CDR3 DNA reads TGTGCCAGCAGGAGAGGGACAGGGTCCTACGAGCAGTACTTC.

This clonotype has a count of ten or more. This sequence joins TRBV5-1 and TRBJ2-7; the match to TRBD2 covers 11 bases. Losses at the gene ends were 4 bases for V and 2 bases for J; bases not matched to a gene: 2. CDR3 size: 14 residues. Germline lookup yields CDR1 SGHRS and CDR2 YFSETQ. The CDR3 sequence is CASSVTSGTYEQYF. CDR3 sequence (DNA): TGCGCCAGCAGCGTGACTAGCGGGACCTACGAGCAGTACTTC.

The J gene is TRBJ2-1, the V gene TRBV10-3, with D possibly TRBD2 on 6 matching bases. With 10 bases removed from V and 0 bases from J, the gap between germline ends came to 13 bases. Germline-derived CDR1 and CDR2 are ENHRY and SYGVKD. The CDR3 extends over 14 amino acids. CDR3 sequence reads: CASTDGSSYNEQFF. Written as DNA, the CDR3 is TGTGCCAGCACGGACGGGAGCTCCTACAATGAGCAGTTCTTC.

This clonotype was seen ten or more times. The chain is built from TRBV5-1 and TRBJ2-7; 7 bases fit TRBD2. The CDR3 loop spans 15 amino acids. J lost 3 bases, V lost 0 bases, and 6 bases had no gene match. Looked up from germline, CDR1 is SGHRS and CDR2 is YFSETQ. The CDR3 loop is CASSLAAGVGYEQYF. The CDR3 bases are TGCGCCAGCAGCTTGGCCGCGGGAGTGGGCTACGAGCAGTACTTC.

V usage is TRBV6-1 and J usage is TRBJ2-7; D gene unclear. V lost 7 bases to trimming and J lost 4 bases, with 26 bases between them. This CDR3 spans 17 amino acids. Germline V gives CDR1 MNHNS, CDR2 SASEGT. The CDR3 coding sequence is TGTGCCAGCACCAGGATTAAGGCCTCTGGCTTATTGTACGAGCAGTACTTC. It translates to CASTRIKASGLLYEQYF.

The sample holds many counts of this clonotype. The gene calls are TRBV3-1 and TRBJ1-2, with 7 positions matching TRBD1. V dropped 6 bases and J dropped 2; count of bases not matched to a gene: 9. Germline lookup yields CDR1 LGHDT and CDR2 YNNKEL (reference sequence). CDR3 length: 15 amino acids. The CDR3 loop is CASRPSTGANYGYTF. For the CDR3, the DNA is TGTGCCAGCAGGCCGTCTACAGGGGCAAACTATGGCTACACCTTC. Full variable domain (remainder filled in from reference TRBV3-1 and TRBJ1-2): DTAVSQTPKYLVTQMGNDKSIKCEQNLGHDTMYWYKQDSKKFLKIMFSYNNKELIINETVPNRFSPKSPDKAHLNLHINSLELGDSAVYFCASRPSTGANYGYTFGSGTRLTVV.

The chain couples TRBV7-2 to TRBJ2-1; 9 bases align to TRBD2. Germline V lookup: CDR1 SGHTA, CDR2 FQGNSA. The CDR3 is 15 residues long. The junction had 6 bases not matched to a gene; V was cut back by 1 base and J by 8 bases. As DNA, the CDR3 is TGTGCCAGCAGCTTAGTAGCGGGAGTATGGGATGAGCAGTTCTTC. The encoded protein is CASSLVAGVWDEQFF.

At least ten counts were recorded for this clonotype. The chain combines TRBV20-1 with TRBJ2-3; TRBD2 aligns across 9 bases. After removal of 5 bases from V and 6 bases from J, the junction contained 9 bases not matched to a gene. The germline gives CDR1 DFQATT, CDR2 SNEGSKA (reference sequence). The CDR3 sequence is 14 residues long. The CDR3 DNA sequence: TGCAGTGCTCCTCTAGCGGGAAGGGCTGATACGCAGTATTTT. As protein: CSAPLAGRADTQYF.

V is TRBV12-3 or TRBV12-4 and J is TRBJ2-2; D is unresolved. Trimming took off 3 bases at V and 3 bases at J, with 8 bases between the two ends. This CDR3 has 14 residues. CDR3 loop: CASSFGQYTGELFF. In DNA form, the CDR3 reads TGTGCCAGCAGTTTTGGCCAATACACCGGGGAGCTGTTTTTT.